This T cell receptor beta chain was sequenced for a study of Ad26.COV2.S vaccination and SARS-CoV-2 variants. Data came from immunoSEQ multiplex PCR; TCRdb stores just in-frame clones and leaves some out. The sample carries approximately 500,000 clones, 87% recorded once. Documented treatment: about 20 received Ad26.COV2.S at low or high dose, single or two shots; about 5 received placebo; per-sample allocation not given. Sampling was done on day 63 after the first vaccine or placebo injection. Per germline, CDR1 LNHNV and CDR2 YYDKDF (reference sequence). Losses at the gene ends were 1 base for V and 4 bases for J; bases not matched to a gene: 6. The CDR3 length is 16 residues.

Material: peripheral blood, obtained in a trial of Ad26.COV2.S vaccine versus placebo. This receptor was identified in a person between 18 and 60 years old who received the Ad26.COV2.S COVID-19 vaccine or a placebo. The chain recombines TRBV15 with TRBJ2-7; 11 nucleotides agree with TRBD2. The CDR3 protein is CATSRVGPSGGYEQYF. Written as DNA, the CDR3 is TGTGCCACCAGCAGAGTTGGGCCTAGCGGGGGGTACGAGCAGTACTTC.